This is a list of T cell receptor beta chains from one sample in a study of T cell repertoires in cytomegalovirus infection. Antigens for these TCRs are unknown. Using its own MiXCR run on the reads, TCRdb lists one record per CDR3 protein. The sample records about 740,000 distinct CDR3 sequences, roughly 30% being singletons. Sequenced material: cultured PBMCs, taken from culture after CMV antigen stimulation. These receptors were obtained from a human donor in good health (CMV status not recorded). Some clones in this sample may be carry-over from other donors' samples. Each CDR3 is given with its conserved first and last residue.

V gene: TRBV7-9; J gene: TRBJ1-4; CDR3 protein: CASSIQGSATNEKLFF
V gene: TRBV7-2; J gene: TRBJ2-3; CDR3 protein: CASPDHRGPSADTQYF
V gene: TRBV20-1; J gene: TRBJ1-1; CDR3 protein: CSAHLNTEAFF
V gene: TRBV7-9; J gene: TRBJ1-2; CDR3 protein: CASSLAYADRGYGYTF
V gene: TRBV20-1; J gene: TRBJ2-1; CDR3 protein: CSAPLAGASSYNEQFF
V gene: TRBV10-3; J gene: TRBJ2-5; CDR3 protein: CAISGAGYQETQYF
V gene: TRBV12-3/TRBV12-4; J gene: TRBJ2-1; CDR3 protein: CASRSLAGVGNEQFF
V gene: TRBV7-6; J gene: TRBJ2-5; CDR3 protein: CASSLAGDREAQYF
V gene: TRBV14; J gene: TRBJ1-2; CDR3 protein: CASSQETGVSTGGYTF
V gene: TRBV6-2/TRBV6-3; J gene: TRBJ1-5; CDR3 protein: CASSYRSIQPQHF
V gene: TRBV7-8; J gene: TRBJ1-5; CDR3 protein: CASAGGRDFQQHF
V gene: TRBV12-3/TRBV12-4; J gene: TRBJ2-1; CDR3 protein: CASRPSDRPRTGFAFF
V gene: TRBV5-1; J gene: TRBJ2-1; CDR3 protein: CASSLGLWNEQFF
V gene: TRBV7-9; J gene: TRBJ1-6; CDR3 protein: CASSENSPLHF
V gene: TRBV6-6; J gene: TRBJ2-7; CDR3 protein: CASHQGGYEQYF